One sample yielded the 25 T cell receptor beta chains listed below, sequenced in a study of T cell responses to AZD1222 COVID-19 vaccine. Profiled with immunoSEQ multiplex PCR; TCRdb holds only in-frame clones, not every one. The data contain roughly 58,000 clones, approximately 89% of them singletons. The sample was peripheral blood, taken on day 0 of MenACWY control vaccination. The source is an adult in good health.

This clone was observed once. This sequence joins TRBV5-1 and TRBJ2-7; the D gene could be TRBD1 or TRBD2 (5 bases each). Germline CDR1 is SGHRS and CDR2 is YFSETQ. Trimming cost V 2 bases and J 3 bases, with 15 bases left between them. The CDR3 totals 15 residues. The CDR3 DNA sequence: TGCGCCAGCAGCTTAAAAAGGGGAGTGTACTACGAGCAGTACTTC. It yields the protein CASSLKRGVYYEQYF.

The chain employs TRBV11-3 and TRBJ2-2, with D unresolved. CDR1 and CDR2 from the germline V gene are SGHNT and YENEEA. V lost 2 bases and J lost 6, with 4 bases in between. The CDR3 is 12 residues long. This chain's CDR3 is CASSLRPGELFF. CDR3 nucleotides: TGTGCCAGCAGCTTAAGGCCCGGGGAGCTGTTTTTT. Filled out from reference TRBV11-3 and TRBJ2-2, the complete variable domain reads EAGVVQSPRYKIIEKKQPVAFWCNPISGHNTLYWYLQNLGQGPELLIRYENEEAVDDSQLPKDRFSAERLKGVDSTLKIQPAELGDSAVYLCASSLRPGELFFGEGSRLTVL.

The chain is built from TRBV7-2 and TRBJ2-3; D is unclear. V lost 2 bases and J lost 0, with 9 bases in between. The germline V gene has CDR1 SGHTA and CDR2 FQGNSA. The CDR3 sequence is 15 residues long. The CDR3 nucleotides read TGTGCCAGCAGCTTATCAGGTACTAGCACAGATACGCAGTATTTT. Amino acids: CASSLSGTSTDTQYF.

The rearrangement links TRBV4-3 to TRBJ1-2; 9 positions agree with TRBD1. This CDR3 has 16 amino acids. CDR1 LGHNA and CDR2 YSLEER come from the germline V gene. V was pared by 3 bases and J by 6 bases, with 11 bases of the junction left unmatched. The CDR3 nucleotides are TGCGCCAGCAGCCAGGCCCGGCCGGGACAGGGTGATGGCTACACCTTC. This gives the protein CASSQARPGQGDGYTF.

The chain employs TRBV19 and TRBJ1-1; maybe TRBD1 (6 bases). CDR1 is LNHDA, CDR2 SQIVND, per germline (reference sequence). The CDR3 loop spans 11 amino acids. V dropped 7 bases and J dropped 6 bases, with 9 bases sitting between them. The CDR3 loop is CASTGESEAFF. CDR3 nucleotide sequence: TGTGCCAGTACAGGGGAGTCTGAAGCTTTCTTT.

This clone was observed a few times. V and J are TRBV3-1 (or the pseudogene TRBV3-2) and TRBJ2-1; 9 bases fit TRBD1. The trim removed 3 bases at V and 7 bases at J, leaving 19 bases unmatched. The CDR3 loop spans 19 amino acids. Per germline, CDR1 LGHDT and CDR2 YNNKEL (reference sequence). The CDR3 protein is CASSHLRDRDFYYRNEQFF. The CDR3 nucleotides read TGTGCCAGCAGCCACCTCAGGGACAGGGACTTTTATTATAGAAATGAGCAGTTCTTC.

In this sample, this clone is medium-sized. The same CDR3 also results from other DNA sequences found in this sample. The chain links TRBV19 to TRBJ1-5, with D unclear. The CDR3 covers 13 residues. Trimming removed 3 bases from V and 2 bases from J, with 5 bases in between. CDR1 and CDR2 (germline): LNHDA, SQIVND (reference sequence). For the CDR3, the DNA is TGTGCCAGTAGTATTATCGGCAATCAGCCCCAGCATTTT. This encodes CASSIIGNQPQHF.

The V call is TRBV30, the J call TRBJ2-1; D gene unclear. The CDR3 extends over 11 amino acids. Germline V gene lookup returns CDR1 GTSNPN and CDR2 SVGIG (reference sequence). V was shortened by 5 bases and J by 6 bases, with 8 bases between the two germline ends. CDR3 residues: CAWDRLNEQFF. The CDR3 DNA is TGTGCCTGGGACCGCCTCAATGAGCAGTTCTTC. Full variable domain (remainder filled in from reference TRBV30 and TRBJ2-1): SQTIHQWPATLVQPVGSPLSLECTVEGTSNPNLYWYRQAAGRGLQLLFYSVGIGQISSEVPQNLSASRPQDRQFILSSKKLLLSDSGFYLCAWDRLNEQFFGPGTRLTVL.

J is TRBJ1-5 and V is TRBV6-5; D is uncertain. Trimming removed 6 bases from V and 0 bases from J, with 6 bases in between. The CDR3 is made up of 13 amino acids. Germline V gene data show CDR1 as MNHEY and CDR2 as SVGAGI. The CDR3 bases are TGTGCCAGCAGACAGAATAGCAATCAGCCCCAGCATTTT. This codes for CASRQNSNQPQHF.

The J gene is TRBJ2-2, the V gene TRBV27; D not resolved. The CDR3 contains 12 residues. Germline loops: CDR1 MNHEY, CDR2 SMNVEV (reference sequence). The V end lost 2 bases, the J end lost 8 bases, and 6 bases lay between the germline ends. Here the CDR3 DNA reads TGTGCCAGCAGTTTAATAAGGGGGGAGCTGTTTTTT. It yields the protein CASSLIRGELFF.

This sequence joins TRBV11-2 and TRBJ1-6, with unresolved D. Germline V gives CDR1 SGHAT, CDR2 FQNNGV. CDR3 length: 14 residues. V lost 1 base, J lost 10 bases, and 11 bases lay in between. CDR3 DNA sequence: TGTGCCAGCAGCTTAGCCCAGCTTAGCTCACCCCTCCACTTT. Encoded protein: CASSLAQLSSPLHF.

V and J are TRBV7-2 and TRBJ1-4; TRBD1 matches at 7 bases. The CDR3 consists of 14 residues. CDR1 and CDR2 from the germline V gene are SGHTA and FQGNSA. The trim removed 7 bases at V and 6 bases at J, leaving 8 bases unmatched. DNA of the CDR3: TGTGCCAGCACCCCCGACAGGGCTGATGAAAAACTGTTTTTT. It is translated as CASTPDRADEKLFF.

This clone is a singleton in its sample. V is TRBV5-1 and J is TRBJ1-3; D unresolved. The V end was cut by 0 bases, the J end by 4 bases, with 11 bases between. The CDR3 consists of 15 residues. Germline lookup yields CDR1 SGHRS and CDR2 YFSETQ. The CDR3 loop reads CASSLDVPNGNTIYF. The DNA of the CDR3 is TGCGCCAGCAGCTTGGACGTCCCGAACGGAAACACCATATATTTT.

CDR3 in amino acids: CASSRAAQEAFF. Here the CDR3 DNA reads TGTGCCAGCAGTCGCGCCGCCCAGGAAGCTTTCTTT. The chain has TRBV6-5 and TRBJ1-1, with D unresolved. This CDR3 has 12 residues. The germline CDR1 and CDR2 sequences are MNHEY and SVGAGI. Trimming cost V 5 bases and J 8 bases, with 12 bases left between them.

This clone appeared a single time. The CDR3 DNA reads TGCAGCGTTGAAGATCCCCTAGCGTTCGAGCAGTACTTC. Translation: CSVEDPLAFEQYF. This sequence joins TRBV29-1 and TRBJ2-7; tentatively, D is TRBD2 (6 bases). Germline V CDR1 and CDR2: SQVTM, ANQGSEA. CDR3 size: 13 residues. The V end lost 0 bases, the J end lost 6 bases, and 12 bases lay between the germline ends.

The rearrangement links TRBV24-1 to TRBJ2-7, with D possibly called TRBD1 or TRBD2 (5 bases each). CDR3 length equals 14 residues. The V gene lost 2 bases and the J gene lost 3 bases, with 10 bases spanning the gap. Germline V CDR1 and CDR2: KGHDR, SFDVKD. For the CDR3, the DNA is TGTGCCACCAGTGATTCCGGGACCAACTACGAGCAGTACTTC. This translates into CATSDSGTNYEQYF.

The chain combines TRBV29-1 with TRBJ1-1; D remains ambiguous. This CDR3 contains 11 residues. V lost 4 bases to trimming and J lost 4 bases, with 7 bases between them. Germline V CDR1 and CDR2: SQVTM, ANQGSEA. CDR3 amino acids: CSVVSFTEAFF. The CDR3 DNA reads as TGCAGCGTTGTCAGTTTCACTGAAGCTTTCTTT.

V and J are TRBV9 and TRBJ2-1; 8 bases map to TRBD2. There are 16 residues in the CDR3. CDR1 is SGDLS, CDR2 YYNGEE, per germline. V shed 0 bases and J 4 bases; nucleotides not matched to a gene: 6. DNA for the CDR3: TGTGCCAGCAGCGTAGAGTCGGGACTAGGGTACAATGAGCAGTTCTTC. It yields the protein CASSVESGLGYNEQFF.

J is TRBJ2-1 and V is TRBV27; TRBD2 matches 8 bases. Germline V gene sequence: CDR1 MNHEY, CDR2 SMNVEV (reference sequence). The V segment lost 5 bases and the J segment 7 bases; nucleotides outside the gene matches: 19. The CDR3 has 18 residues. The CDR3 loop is CASSPPPSGSLNMNEQFF. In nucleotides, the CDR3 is TGTGCCAGCAGTCCCCCCCCCAGCGGGAGTTTGAACATGAATGAGCAGTTCTTC.

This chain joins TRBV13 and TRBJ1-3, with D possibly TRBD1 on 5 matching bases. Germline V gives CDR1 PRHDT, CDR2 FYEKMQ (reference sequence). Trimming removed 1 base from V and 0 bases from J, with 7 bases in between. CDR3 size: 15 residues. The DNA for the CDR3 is TGTGCCAGCAGCTTAGTCAGGGCCTCTGGAAACACCATATATTTT. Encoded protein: CASSLVRASGNTIYF.

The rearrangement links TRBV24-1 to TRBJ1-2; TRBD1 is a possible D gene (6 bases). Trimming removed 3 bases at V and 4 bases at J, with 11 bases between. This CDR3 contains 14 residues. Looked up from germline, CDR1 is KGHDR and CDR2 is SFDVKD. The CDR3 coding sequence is TGTGCCACCAGTGATGCTACAGGGCCCTATGGCTACACCTTC. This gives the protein CATSDATGPYGYTF.

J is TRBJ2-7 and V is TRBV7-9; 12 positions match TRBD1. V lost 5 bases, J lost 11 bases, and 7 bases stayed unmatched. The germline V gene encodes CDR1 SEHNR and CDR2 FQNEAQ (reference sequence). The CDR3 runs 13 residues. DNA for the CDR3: TGTGCCAGCAGCAATGAGGGACAGGGGGCGAAGTACTTC. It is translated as CASSNEGQGAKYF.

Here the CDR3 reads CASSPQPGTALNNEKLFF. The DNA of the CDR3 is TGTGCCAGCAGCCCCCAACCCGGGACAGCTCTTAATAATGAAAAACTGTTTTTT. The rearrangement joins TRBV7-9 to TRBJ1-4; 7 nucleotides agree with TRBD1. CDR1 and CDR2 from the germline V gene are SEHNR and FQNEAQ (reference sequence). There are 18 residues in the CDR3. Trimming at V came to 5 bases and at J to 4 bases, leaving 16 bases not matched to a gene.

The CDR3 DNA sequence: TGTGCCTGGAGTGCGATAGCGGGAGGCGTAGACTACAATGAGCAGTTCTTC. Its protein is CAWSAIAGGVDYNEQFF. This chain connects TRBV30 to TRBJ2-1; 10 nucleotides align to TRBD2. The CDR3 runs 17 residues. The ends lost 1 base at V and 3 bases at J; junction bases unmatched: 9. Germline V gene sequence: CDR1 GTSNPN, CDR2 SVGIG (reference sequence). The complete variable domain, with remaining parts taken from reference TRBV30 and TRBJ2-1, reads SQTIHQWPATLVQPVGSPLSLECTVEGTSNPNLYWYRQAAGRGLQLLFYSVGIGQISSEVPQNLSASRPQDRQFILSSKKLLLSDSGFYLCAWSAIAGGVDYNEQFFGPGTRLTVL.

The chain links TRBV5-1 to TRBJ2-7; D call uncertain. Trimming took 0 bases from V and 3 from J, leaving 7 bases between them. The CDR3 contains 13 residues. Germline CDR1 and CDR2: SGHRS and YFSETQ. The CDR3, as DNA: TGCGCCAGCAGCTTGGGGACCGGCTACGAGCAGTACTTC. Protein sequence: CASSLGTGYEQYF. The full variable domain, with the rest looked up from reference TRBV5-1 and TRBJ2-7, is KAGVTQTPRYLIKTRGQQVTLSCSPISGHRSVSWYQQTPGQGLQFLFEYFSETQRNKGNFPGRFSGRQFSNSRSEMNVSTLELGDSALYLCASSLGTGYEQYFGPGTRLTVT.